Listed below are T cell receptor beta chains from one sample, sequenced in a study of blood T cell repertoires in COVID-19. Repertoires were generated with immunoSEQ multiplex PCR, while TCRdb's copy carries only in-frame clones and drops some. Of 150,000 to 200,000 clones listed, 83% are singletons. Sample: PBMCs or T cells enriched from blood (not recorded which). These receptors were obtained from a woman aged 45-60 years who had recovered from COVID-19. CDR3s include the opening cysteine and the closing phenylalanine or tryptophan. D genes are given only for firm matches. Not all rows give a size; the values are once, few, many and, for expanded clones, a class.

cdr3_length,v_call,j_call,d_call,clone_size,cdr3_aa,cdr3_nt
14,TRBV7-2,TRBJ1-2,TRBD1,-,CASSLGQGLDGYTF,TGTGCCAGCAGCTTAGGACAGGGGTTAGATGGCTACACCTTC
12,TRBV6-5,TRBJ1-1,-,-,CASLEGGFEAFF,TGTGCCAGCCTTGAGGGTGGTTTTGAAGCTTTCTTT
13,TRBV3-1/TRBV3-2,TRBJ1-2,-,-,CASSQGDIMSYTF,TGTGCCAGCAGCCAAGGGGACATAATGAGCTACACCTTC
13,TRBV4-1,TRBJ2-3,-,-,CASSQEERDTQYF,TGCGCCAGCAGCCAAGAGGAGCGGGATACGCAGTATTTT
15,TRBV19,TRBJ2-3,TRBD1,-,CASSSRQGRLDTQYF,TGTGCCAGTAGTTCCCGACAGGGTCGTTTGGATACGCAGTATTTT
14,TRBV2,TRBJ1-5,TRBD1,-,CASSGQGGNQPQHF,TGTGCCAGCAGTGGACAGGGGGGCAATCAGCCCCAGCATTTT
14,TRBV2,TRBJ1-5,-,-,CASSVGVGNQPQHF,TGTGCCAGCAGCGTCGGGGTTGGCAATCAGCCCCAGCATTTT
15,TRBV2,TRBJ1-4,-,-,CASSWTSATNEKLFF,TGTGCCAGCAGTTGGACTAGTGCAACTAATGAAAAACTGTTTTTT
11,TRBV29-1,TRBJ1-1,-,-,CSVGGPRAAFF,TGCAGCGTGGGGGGGCCGAGGGCGGCTTTCTTT
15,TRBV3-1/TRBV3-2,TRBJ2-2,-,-,CASSQRGGNTGELFF,TGTGCCAGCAGCCAAAGGGGCGGGAACACCGGGGAGCTGTTTTTT
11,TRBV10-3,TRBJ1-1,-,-,CAISGGQQAFF,TGTGCCATCAGCGGAGGACAGCAAGCTTTCTTT
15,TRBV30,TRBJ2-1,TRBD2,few,CAWSMAGGGYNEQFF,TGTGCCTGGAGTATGGCGGGAGGAGGATACAATGAGCAGTTCTTC
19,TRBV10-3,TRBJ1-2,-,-,CATFKRSGGENPPNYGYTF,TGTGCCACCTTTAAAAGGAGTGGGGGCGAAAATCCCCCTAACTATGGCTACACCTTC
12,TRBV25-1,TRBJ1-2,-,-,CATKTENYGYTF,TGTGCCACCAAGACAGAGAACTATGGCTACACCTTC
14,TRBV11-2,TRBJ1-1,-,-,CASSLSRANTEAFF,TGTGCCAGCAGCTTAAGCAGGGCGAACACTGAAGCTTTCTTT
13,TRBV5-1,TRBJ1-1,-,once,CASSLTQESEAFF,TGCGCCAGCAGCTTAACACAGGAGAGTGAAGCTTTCTTT
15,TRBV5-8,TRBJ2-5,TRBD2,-,CASSFRLAGGGTQYF,TGTGCCAGCAGCTTCCGACTAGCGGGAGGAGGGACCCAGTACTTC
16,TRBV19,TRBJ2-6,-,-,CASSILFSSGANVLTF,TGTGCCAGTAGTATCCTTTTTAGCTCTGGGGCCAACGTCCTGACTTTC
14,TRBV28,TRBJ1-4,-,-,CASTPLGMGEKLFF,TGTGCCAGCACCCCACTCGGGATGGGTGAAAAACTGTTTTTT
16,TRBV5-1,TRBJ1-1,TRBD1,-,CASSPGRDRGDTEAFF,TGCGCCAGCAGCCCCGGACGGGACAGGGGTGACACTGAAGCTTTCTTT
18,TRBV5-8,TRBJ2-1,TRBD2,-,CASSLARIAGGQGAEQFF,TGTGCCAGCAGCTTGGCCCGGATAGCGGGAGGGCAAGGGGCTGAGCAGTTCTTC
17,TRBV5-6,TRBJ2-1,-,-,CASSPPLNRVSRNEQFF,TGTGCCAGCAGCCCGCCCCTAAACAGGGTGAGTAGGAATGAGCAGTTCTTC
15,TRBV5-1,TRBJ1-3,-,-,CASSPRGGAGNTIYF,TGCGCCAGCAGCCCTCGAGGGGGGGCTGGAAACACCATATATTTT
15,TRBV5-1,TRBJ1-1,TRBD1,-,CASSAQGAQNTEAFF,TGCGCCAGCAGCGCACAGGGGGCTCAGAACACTGAAGCTTTCTTT
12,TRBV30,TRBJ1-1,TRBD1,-,CAWSVGTGEAFF,TGTGCCTGGAGTGTTGGGACAGGAGAAGCTTTCTTT
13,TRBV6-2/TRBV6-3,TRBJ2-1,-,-,CASSYSGVLRQFF,TGTGCCAGCAGTTACTCGGGAGTTTTGCGCCAGTTCTTC
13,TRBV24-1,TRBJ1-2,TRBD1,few,CATSVSDRNGYTF,TGTGCCACCAGTGTCTCGGACAGGAACGGCTACACCTTC
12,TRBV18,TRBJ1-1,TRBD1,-,CASSPTGGEAFF,TGTGCCAGCTCACCAACAGGGGGCGAAGCTTTCTTT
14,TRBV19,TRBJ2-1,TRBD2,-,CASRPGLNFYEQFF,TGTGCCAGCCGACCGGGACTAAATTTCTATGAGCAGTTCTTC
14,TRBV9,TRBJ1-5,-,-,CASSGTGIHQPQHF,TGTGCCAGCAGCGGAACAGGGATCCATCAGCCCCAGCATTTT
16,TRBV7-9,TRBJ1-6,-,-,CASSLVPDSLNSPLHF,TGTGCCAGCAGCTTAGTCCCCGACAGCTTAAATTCACCCCTCCACTTT
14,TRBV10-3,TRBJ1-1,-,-,CAISGADLNTEAFF,TGTGCCATCAGTGGAGCGGATCTGAACACTGAAGCTTTCTTT
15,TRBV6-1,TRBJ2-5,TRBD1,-,CASSEWGRGRETQYF,TGTGCCAGCAGTGAATGGGGCAGGGGGCGAGAGACCCAGTACTTC
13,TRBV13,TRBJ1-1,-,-,CASSPGLWTEAFF,TGTGCCAGCAGCCCTGGCTTATGGACTGAAGCTTTCTTT
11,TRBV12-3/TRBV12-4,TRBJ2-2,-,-,CASSFIGELFF,TGTGCCAGCAGTTTCATCGGGGAGCTGTTTTTT
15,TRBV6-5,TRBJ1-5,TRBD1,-,CASMGNRGPGQPQHF,TGTGCCAGCATGGGAAACAGGGGGCCGGGTCAGCCCCAGCATTTT
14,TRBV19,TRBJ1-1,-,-,CASTTGGTNTEAFF,TGTGCCAGTACGACGGGGGGAACGAACACTGAAGCTTTCTTT
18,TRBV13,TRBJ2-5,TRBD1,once,CASSFRSPSIDREGTQYF,TGTGCCAGCAGCTTCCGCTCCCCTTCAATCGACAGGGAAGGGACCCAGTACTTC
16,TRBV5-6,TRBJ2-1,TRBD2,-,CASSPLSGTLWGEQFF,TGTGCCAGCAGCCCCTTAAGCGGGACCCTGTGGGGTGAGCAGTTCTTC
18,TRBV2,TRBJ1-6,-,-,CASSENLRGSSYNSPLHF,TGTGCCAGCAGTGAAAATCTAAGGGGAAGCTCCTATAATTCACCCCTCCACTTT
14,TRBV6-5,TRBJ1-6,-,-,CASSYSWQGLTLHF,TGTGCCAGCAGTTACTCGTGGCAGGGGCTGACCCTCCACTTT
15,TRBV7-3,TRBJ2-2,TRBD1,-,CASRGGASGTGELFF,TGTGCCAGCAGAGGGGGCGCGAGCGGCACCGGGGAGCTGTTTTTT
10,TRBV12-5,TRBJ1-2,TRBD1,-,CAMTGNGYTF,TGTGCTATGACAGGGAATGGCTACACCTTC
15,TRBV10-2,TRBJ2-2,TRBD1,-,CASGDSLPNTGELFF,TGCGCCAGCGGGGACAGTCTCCCGAACACCGGGGAGCTGTTTTTT
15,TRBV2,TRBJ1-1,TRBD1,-,CASRGQGVANTEAFF,TGTGCCAGCAGGGGGCAGGGGGTCGCGAACACTGAAGCTTTCTTT
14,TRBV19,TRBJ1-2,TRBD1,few,CASSMDRFRYGYTF,TGTGCCAGTAGTATGGACAGGTTTAGGTATGGCTACACCTTC
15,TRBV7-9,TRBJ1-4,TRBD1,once,CASSPGQAENEKLFF,TGTGCCAGCAGCCCAGGACAGGCGGAAAATGAAAAACTGTTTTTT
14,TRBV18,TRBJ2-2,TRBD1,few,CASSAGGPTGELFF,TGTGCCAGCTCAGCAGGGGGTCCTACCGGGGAGCTGTTTTTT
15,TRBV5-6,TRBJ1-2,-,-,CASSFGSRTTGGYTF,TGTGCCAGCAGCTTTGGGTCCAGAACGACCGGGGGCTACACCTTC
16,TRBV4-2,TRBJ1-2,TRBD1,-,CASSQPGTGGVYGYTF,TGTGCCAGCAGCCAACCCGGGACAGGGGGCGTCTATGGCTACACCTTC
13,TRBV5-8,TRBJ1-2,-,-,CASSLRLGDGYTF,TGTGCCAGCAGCCTAAGATTGGGAGATGGCTACACCTTC
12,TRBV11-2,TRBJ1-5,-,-,CASSFVSGPQHF,TGTGCCAGCAGCTTCGTTAGCGGGCCCCAGCATTTT
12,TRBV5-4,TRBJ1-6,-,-,CASSLGQALLHF,TGTGCCAGCAGCTTGGGCCAGGCTCTCCTCCACTTT